This T cell receptor beta chain was obtained from a study of Graves' ophthalmopathy and Graves' hyperthyroidism. Investigators amplified TCR beta CDR3 regions from RNA transcripts. HTBI primers were employed in first-round RT-PCR, then a second-round multiplex PCR followed. TCRdb re-called the multiplex PCR reads through MiXCR, storing one row per CDR3 protein. The sample has some 200,000 distinct CDR3 sequences; 29% are singletons. Whole-study findings and limits: Ophthalmopathy cases were distinguished from stable hyperthyroidism by a 13-signature model, reaching about 91% sensitivity and around 80% specificity.

This clonotype has ten or more counts. Antigen specificity is unknown. The germline V and J ends were trimmed by 1 base and 4 bases, with 5 bases remaining between them. This CDR3 comprises 13 residues. From germline, CDR1 is LGHDT and CDR2 YNNKEL (reference sequence). Orbital computed tomography, together with clinical symptoms, serum thyroxine, TRAb and thyroid ultrasound, was used for diagnosis. What supplied the PBMCs was 7.5 to 10 ml of fresh peripheral blood. This clonotype was sampled from a man aged 45-65 years with Graves' ophthalmopathy. Sequenced: peripheral blood. The chain joins TRBV3-1 to TRBJ1-5, with D hard to call. CDR3: CASSQATNQPQHF. CDR3 sequence (DNA): TGTGCCAGCAGCCAAGCTACGAATCAGCCCCAGCATTTT.